The source of this TCR beta chain is a study of shared clonotypes between healthy human individuals. This CDR3 comprises 16 residues. Germline CDR1 reads SGHAT; CDR2 reads FQNNGV. The V end was cut by 0 bases, the J end by 3 bases, with 15 bases between. Repertoires were generated with immunoSEQ multiplex PCR, while TCRdb's copy carries only in-frame clones and drops some. Of some 1,900,000 clones listed, just under 95% are singletons. Cells designated naive CD8 were CD45RO-negative and were positively selected for CCR7, with terminally differentiated effector memory CD45RA+ cells excluded. Material: naive CD8+ T cells sorted from blood. This receptor was taken from a man aged 18 to 30 in good health. V is TRBV11-2 and J is TRBJ2-7; D is perhaps TRBD1 or TRBD2 (5 bases each). Here the CDR3 reads CASSLDWDESLYEQYF. The CDR3 DNA follows: TGTGCCAGCAGCTTAGATTGGGACGAATCACTCTACGAGCAGTACTTC.